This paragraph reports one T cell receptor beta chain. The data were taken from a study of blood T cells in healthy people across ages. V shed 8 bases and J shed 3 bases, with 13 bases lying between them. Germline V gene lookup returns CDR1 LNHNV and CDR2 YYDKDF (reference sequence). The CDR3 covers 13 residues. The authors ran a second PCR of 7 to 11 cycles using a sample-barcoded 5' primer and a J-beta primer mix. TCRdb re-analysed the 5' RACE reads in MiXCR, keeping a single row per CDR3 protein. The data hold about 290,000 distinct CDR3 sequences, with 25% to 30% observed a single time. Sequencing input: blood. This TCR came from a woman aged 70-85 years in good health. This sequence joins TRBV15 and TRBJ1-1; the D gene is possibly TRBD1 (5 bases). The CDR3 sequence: CATAGAWDTEAFF. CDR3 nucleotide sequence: TGTGCCACCGCCGGGGCCTGGGACACTGAAGCTTTCTTT.